This T cell receptor (beta chain) appears in the sequencing data of a study of blood T cells in healthy people across ages. As concerns this clonotype: Its antigen is unknown.

General study results and limits: Estimates of total diversity, which came from one million sequenced T cells, were considered to be underestimates. Per million T cells, TCR beta diversity dropped roughly linearly as age increased.

A J-beta primer mix and a sample-barcoded 5' primer were used in a second PCR of roughly 7 to 12 cycles. Each CDR3 protein gets one entry after TCRdb re-called the 5' RACE reads with MiXCR. The table includes fewer than 2,000,000 distinct CDR3 sequences, approximately 40% detected once. The sample comprised blood. The receptor comes from a human donor in good health.

CDR3 DNA: TGTGCCAGTAGTATTATGGGGGAGGGGCTGACCACTGAAGCTTTCTTT. It encodes CASSIMGEGLTTEAFF. The rearrangement links TRBV19 to TRBJ1-1; D might be TRBD1 (5 bases). The CDR3 consists of 16 residues. The V end was cut by 3 bases, the J end by 4 bases, with 18 bases between. Germline CDR1 LNHDA, CDR2 SQIVND (reference sequence). The entire variable domain, with the rest obtained from reference TRBV19 and TRBJ1-1, is as follows: DGGITQSPKYLFRKEGQNVTLSCEQNLNHDAMYWYRQDPGQGLRLIYYSQIVNDFQKGDIAEGYSVSREKKESFPLTVTSAQKNPTAFYLCASSIMGEGLTTEAFFGQGTRLTVV.